These 23 T cell receptor beta chains came from one sample sequenced in a study of blood T cell repertoires in COVID-19. The method was immunoSEQ multiplex PCR; TCRdb's version includes in-frame clones alone and lacks a portion of them. The top ten clones hold 3.5% to 5% of a sample with 95,000 to 150,000 clones, just over 85% of them seen once. Sequenced material: peripheral blood. The receptors stem from a man in his forties with acute or convalescent COVID-19.

The V gene is TRBV11-1, the J gene TRBJ1-6; D might be TRBD1 (6 bases). The CDR3 has 15 residues. V lost 3 bases to trimming and J lost 9 bases, with 15 bases between them. Per germline, CDR1 SGHAT and CDR2 FQDESV (reference sequence). The DNA of the CDR3 is TGTGCCAGCAGCTTGGGACGGGGGGCGTCTTCACCCCTCCACTTT. It yields the protein CASSLGRGASSPLHF. Together with reference TRBV11-1 and TRBJ1-6, the CDR3 gives the full variable domain: EAEVAQSPRYKITEKSQAVAFWCDPISGHATLYWYRQILGQGPELLVQFQDESVVDDSQLPKDRFSAERLKGVDSTLKIQPAELGDSAMYLCASSLGRGASSPLHFGNGTRLTVT.

This rearrangement joins TRBV12-3 or TRBV12-4 to TRBJ1-1; no clear D gene. Trimming stripped 3 bases from V and 4 bases from J, with 6 bases between. This CDR3 contains 12 residues. CDR3 DNA sequence: TGTGCCAGCAGTTTGAGGCTCACTGAAGCTTTCTTT. Protein: CASSLRLTEAFF.

This rearrangement joins TRBV3-1 (or the pseudogene TRBV3-2) to TRBJ2-4, with D perhaps matching TRBD1 (5 bases). Trimming stripped 1 base from V and 9 bases from J, with 13 bases between. Germline lookup yields CDR1 LGHDT and CDR2 YNNKEL (reference sequence). This CDR3 is built from 14 residues. CDR3 sequence reads: CASSQAKGLGIQYF. CDR3 bases: TGTGCCAGCAGCCAAGCCAAGGGGTTAGGCATTCAGTACTTC.

The rearrangement joins TRBV5-1 to TRBJ1-5, with a possible D match to TRBD1 (6 bases). V lost 1 base and J lost 1, with 9 bases in between. Germline lookup yields CDR1 SGHRS and CDR2 YFSETQ. CDR3 size: 15 residues. The DNA of the CDR3 is TGCGCCAGCAGCTTGTCAGGGGCCAGCAATCAGCCCCAGCATTTT. This translates into CASSLSGASNQPQHF.

The V and J genes are TRBV30 and TRBJ1-1; D possibly corresponds to TRBD1 (5 bases). Per germline, CDR1 GTSNPN and CDR2 SVGIG (reference sequence). Trimming pared 2 bases from V and 5 bases from J, leaving 18 bases between. There are 15 residues in the CDR3. DNA of the CDR3: TGTGCCTGGAGTCCTGCTTCTTGGGGCGTGACTGAAGCTTTCTTT. This codes for CAWSPASWGVTEAFF.

The V call is TRBV19, the J call TRBJ2-3; 7 bases line up with TRBD1. Germline CDR1 is LNHDA and CDR2 is SQIVND (reference sequence). This CDR3 has 16 amino acids. Trimming removed 9 bases from V and 0 bases from J; junction bases left unmatched: 12. This CDR3 reads CASPAPGTVSTDTQYF. The CDR3 bases are TGTGCCAGCCCTGCGCCCGGGACAGTAAGCACAGATACGCAGTATTTT.

This sequence joins TRBV18 and TRBJ2-7, with unresolved D. V lost 3 bases, J lost 5 bases, and 11 bases lay in between. Germline V gives CDR1 KGHSH, CDR2 LQKENI. This CDR3 region has 13 residues. This CDR3 is CASSPDKAHEQYF. The CDR3 bases are TGTGCCAGCTCACCTGACAAGGCCCACGAGCAGTACTTC.

In this sample, this clone turned up once. The chain combines TRBV4-3 with TRBJ2-3; TRBD2 matches at 7 bases. CDR1 LGHNA and CDR2 YSLEER come from the germline V gene. This CDR3 comprises 16 residues. The junction had 5 bases not matched to a gene; V was cut back by 0 bases and J by 2 bases. The CDR3 sequence: CASSQEPRGDTDTQYF. CDR3 bases: TGCGCCAGCAGCCAAGAGCCCCGGGGGGACACAGATACGCAGTATTTT.

The J gene is TRBJ2-5, the V gene TRBV20-1, with 11 bases fitting TRBD2. The CDR3 has 17 amino acids. The junction had 9 bases not matched to a gene; V was cut back by 3 bases and J by 0 bases. Looked up from germline, CDR1 is DFQATT and CDR2 is SNEGSKA (reference sequence). The CDR3 nucleotides read TGCAGTGCTAGTAGAACTAGCGGGAGAGGGTACCAAGAGACCCAGTACTTC. Its translation is CSASRTSGRGYQETQYF.

The rearrangement uses TRBV5-1 and TRBJ1-6, with 7 bases fitting TRBD1. V shed 4 bases and J 7 bases; nucleotides not matched to a gene: 11. This CDR3 spans 16 amino acids. The germline CDR1 and CDR2 sequences are SGHRS and YFSETQ. CDR3 DNA: TGCGCCAGCAGCGCGTCATCCGGGACAGCCAATTCACCCCTCCACTTT. Translating it yields CASSASSGTANSPLHF.

J is TRBJ1-2 and V is TRBV4-1, with D unresolved. This CDR3 spans 16 amino acids. V shed 0 bases and J shed 2 bases, with 13 bases lying between them. The V gene's germline CDR1 is MGHRA and CDR2 YSYEKL. This CDR3 is CASSQERAASNYGYTF. CDR3 DNA: TGCGCCAGCAGCCAAGAGAGAGCGGCGTCGAACTATGGCTACACCTTC.

This chain connects TRBV19 to TRBJ2-4; no definite D call. The CDR3 is made up of 13 amino acids. Germline CDR1 reads LNHDA; CDR2 reads SQIVND (reference sequence). The V and J ends lost 5 bases and 0 bases respectively, with 5 bases between them. DNA for the CDR3: TGTGCCAGTAGTGACTTAGCCAAAAACATTCAGTACTTC. It yields the protein CASSDLAKNIQYF.

This chain connects TRBV6-1 to TRBJ2-7; a weak D match, TRBD1 (6 bases). V was cut by 1 base and J by 3 bases, with 10 bases left in between. CDR1 and CDR2 from the germline V gene are MNHNS and SASEGT. The CDR3 has 14 residues. The CDR3 DNA sequence: TGTGCCAGCAGTGAAGAACGGGACATCTACGAGCAGTACTTC. It codes for CASSEERDIYEQYF.

The genes are TRBV3-1 (or the pseudogene TRBV3-2) and TRBJ2-1; TRBD2 matches 10 bases. J lost 10 bases, V lost 2 bases, and 11 bases had no gene match. The CDR3 runs to 16 residues. Germline assignment: CDR1 LGHDT and CDR2 YNNKEL (reference sequence). CDR3 region: CASSQSPLAGVGEQFF. CDR3 nucleotide sequence: TGTGCCAGCAGCCAATCGCCTCTAGCGGGAGTCGGCGAGCAGTTCTTC.

The chain combines TRBV6-6 with TRBJ1-1; D ambiguous. Germline assignment: CDR1 MNHNY and CDR2 SVGAGI (reference sequence). V lost 0 bases, J lost 3 bases, and 5 bases lay in between. CDR3 length: 13 residues. The CDR3, as DNA: TGTGCCAGCAGTTACTCGCGGGACACTGAAGCTTTCTTT. This sequence encodes CASSYSRDTEAFF.

The V call is TRBV2, the J call TRBJ2-3; tentatively, D is TRBD1 (6 bases). The CDR3 is 14 residues long. The V gene's germline CDR1 is SNHLY and CDR2 FYNNEI. V was pared by 8 bases and J by 2 bases, with 14 bases between. The CDR3 coding sequence is TGTGCCAGCGCTAAGGGGGATTACACAGATACGCAGTATTTT. This translates into CASAKGDYTDTQYF.

The CDR3 nucleotides read TGTGCCAGCAGCTTAGCAGCAGGGGTAAACTATGGCTACACCTTC. Amino acid sequence: CASSLAAGVNYGYTF. The rearrangement joins TRBV7-6 to TRBJ1-2; D might be TRBD1 (6 bases). Trimming shortened V by 0 bases and J by 2 bases, and 10 bases separated the two germline ends. Per the germline V gene, CDR1 is SGHVS and CDR2 is FNYEAQ. The CDR3 sequence is 15 residues long. Supplemented by reference TRBV7-6 and TRBJ1-2, the full variable domain reads GAGVSQSPRYKVTKRGQDVALRCDPISGHVSLYWYRQALGQGPEFLTYFNYEAQQDKSGLPNDRFSAERPEGSISTLTIQRTEQRDSAMYRCASSLAAGVNYGYTFGSGTRLTVV.

The chain links TRBV19 to TRBJ2-7, with 8 bases identical to TRBD1. V shed 4 bases, J shed 2 bases, and the junction held 4 bases outside the gene matches. CDR1 and CDR2 (germline): LNHDA, SQIVND (reference sequence). The CDR3 runs 14 residues. The CDR3 bases are TGTGCCAGTAGTAGGGACAGGCCGCCCTACGAGCAGTACTTC. It translates to CASSRDRPPYEQYF.

This chain links TRBV7-2 with TRBJ1-5, with 9 bases that match TRBD1. Germline V gives CDR1 SGHTA, CDR2 FQGNSA. CDR3 length equals 14 residues. V was clipped by 5 bases and J by 6 bases; unmatched bases: 5. The CDR3 reads CASSRTGEVQPQHF. The DNA of the CDR3 is TGTGCCAGCAGCCGGACAGGGGAGGTTCAGCCCCAGCATTTT.

This clone has a handful of counts. The V call is TRBV6-5, the J call TRBJ2-7, with TRBD2 identical over 11 bases. Germline-derived CDR1 and CDR2 are MNHEY and SVGAGI. The CDR3 totals 15 residues. With V trimmed by 6 bases and J by 3 bases, 7 bases remained unmatched. CDR3 loop: CASSPLAGDGYEQYF. For the CDR3, the DNA is TGTGCCAGCAGCCCACTAGCGGGAGATGGCTACGAGCAGTACTTC.

The chain has TRBV5-4 and TRBJ2-7; TRBD1 matches 8 bases. With 4 bases clipped from V and 6 bases from J, the junction kept 6 bases outside the gene matches. Germline V gene data show CDR1 as SGHNT and CDR2 as YYREEE (reference sequence). This CDR3 region has 13 residues. CDR3 in amino acids: CASSPDRAGEQYF. CDR3 nucleotide sequence: TGTGCCAGCAGCCCGGACAGGGCAGGCGAGCAGTACTTC.

This clone was counted a single time. The chain employs TRBV6-1 and TRBJ2-3; D gene ambiguous. Germline V gene lookup returns CDR1 MNHNS and CDR2 SASEGT. This CDR3 contains 15 residues. V lost 2 bases to trimming and J lost 5 bases, with 14 bases between them. The CDR3 sequence: CASSERSGLGDTQYF. For the CDR3, the DNA is TGTGCCAGCAGTGAAAGGTCAGGTTTGGGAGATACGCAGTATTTT.

The rearrangement links TRBV7-9 to TRBJ1-4, with TRBD1 identical over 8 bases. The CDR3 runs to 17 residues. V trimming: 5 bases; J trimming: 0 bases; junction bases outside the gene matches: 8. Germline V gene data show CDR1 as SEHNR and CDR2 as FQNEAQ (reference sequence). Here the CDR3 reads CASSAPGQAATNEKLFF. CDR3 bases: TGTGCCAGCAGCGCCCCGGGACAGGCCGCAACTAATGAAAAACTGTTTTTT.